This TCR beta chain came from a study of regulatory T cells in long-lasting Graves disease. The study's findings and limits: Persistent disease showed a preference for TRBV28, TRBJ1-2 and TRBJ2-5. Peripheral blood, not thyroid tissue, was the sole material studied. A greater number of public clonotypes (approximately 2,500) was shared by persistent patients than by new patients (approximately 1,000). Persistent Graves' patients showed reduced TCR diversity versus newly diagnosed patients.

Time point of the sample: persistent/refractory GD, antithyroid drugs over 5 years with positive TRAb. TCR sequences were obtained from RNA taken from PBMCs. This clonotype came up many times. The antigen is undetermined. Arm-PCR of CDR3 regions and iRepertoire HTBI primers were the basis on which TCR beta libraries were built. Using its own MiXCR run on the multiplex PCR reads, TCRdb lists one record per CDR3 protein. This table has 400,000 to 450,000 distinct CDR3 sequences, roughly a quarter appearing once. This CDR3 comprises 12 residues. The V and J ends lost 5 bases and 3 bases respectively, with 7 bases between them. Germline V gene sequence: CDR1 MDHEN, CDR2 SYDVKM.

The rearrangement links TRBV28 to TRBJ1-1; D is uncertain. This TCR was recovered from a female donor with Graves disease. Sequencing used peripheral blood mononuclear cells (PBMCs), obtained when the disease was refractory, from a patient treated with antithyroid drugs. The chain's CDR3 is CASSLRDTEAFF. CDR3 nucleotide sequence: TGTGCCAGCAGTCTAAGGGACACTGAAGCTTTCTTT. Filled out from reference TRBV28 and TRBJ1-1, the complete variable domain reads DVKVTQSSRYLVKRTGEKVFLECVQDMDHENMFWYRQDPGLGLRLIYFSYDVKMKEKGDIPEGYSVSREKKERFSLILESASTNQTSMYLCASSLRDTEAFFGQGTRLTVV.